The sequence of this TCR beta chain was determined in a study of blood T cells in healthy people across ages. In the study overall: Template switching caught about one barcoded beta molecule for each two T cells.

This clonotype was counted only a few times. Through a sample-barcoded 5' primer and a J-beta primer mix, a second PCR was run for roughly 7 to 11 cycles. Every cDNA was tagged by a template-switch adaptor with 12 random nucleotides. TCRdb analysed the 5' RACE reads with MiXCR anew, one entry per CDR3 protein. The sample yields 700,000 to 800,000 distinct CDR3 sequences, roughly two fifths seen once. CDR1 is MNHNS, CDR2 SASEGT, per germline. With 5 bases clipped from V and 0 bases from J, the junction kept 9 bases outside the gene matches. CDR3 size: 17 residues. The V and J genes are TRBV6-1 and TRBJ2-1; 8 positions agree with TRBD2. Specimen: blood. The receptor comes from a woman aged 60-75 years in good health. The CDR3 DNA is TGTGCCAGCAGTCCGCACGGACTAGCTGCCTCCTACAATGAGCAGTTCTTC. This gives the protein CASSPHGLAASYNEQFF.